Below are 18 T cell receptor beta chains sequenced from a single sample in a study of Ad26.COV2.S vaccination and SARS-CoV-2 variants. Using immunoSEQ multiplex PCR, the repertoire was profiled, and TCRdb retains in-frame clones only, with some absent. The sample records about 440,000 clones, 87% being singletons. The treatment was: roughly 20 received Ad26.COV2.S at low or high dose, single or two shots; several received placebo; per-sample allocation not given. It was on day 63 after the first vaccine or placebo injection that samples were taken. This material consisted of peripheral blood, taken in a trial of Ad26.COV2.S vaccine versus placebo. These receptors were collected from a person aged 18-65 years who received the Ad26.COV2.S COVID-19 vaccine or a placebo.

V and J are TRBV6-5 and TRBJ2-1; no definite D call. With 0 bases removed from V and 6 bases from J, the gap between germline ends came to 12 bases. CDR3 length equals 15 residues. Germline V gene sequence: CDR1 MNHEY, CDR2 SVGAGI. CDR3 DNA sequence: TGTGCCAGCAGTTACTCGAGTGGACGGGCCAATGAGCAGTTCTTC. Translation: CASSYSSGRANEQFF.

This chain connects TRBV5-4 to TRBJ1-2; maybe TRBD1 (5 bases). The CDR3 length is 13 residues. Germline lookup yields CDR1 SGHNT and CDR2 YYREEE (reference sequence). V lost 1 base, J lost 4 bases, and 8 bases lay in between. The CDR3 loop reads CASSLPGGYGYTF. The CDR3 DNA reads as TGTGCCAGCAGCTTGCCCGGGGGCTATGGCTACACCTTC.

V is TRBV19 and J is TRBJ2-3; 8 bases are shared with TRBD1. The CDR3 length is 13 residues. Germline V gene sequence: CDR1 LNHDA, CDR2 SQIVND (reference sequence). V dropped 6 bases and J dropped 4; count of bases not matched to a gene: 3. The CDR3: CASSRTGPDTQYF. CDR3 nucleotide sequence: TGTGCCAGTAGCCGGACAGGGCCAGATACGCAGTATTTT.

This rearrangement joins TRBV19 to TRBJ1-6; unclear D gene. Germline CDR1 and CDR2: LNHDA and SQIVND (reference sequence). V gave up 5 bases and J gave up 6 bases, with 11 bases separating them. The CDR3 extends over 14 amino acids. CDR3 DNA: TGTGCCAGTAGTCCCCTATCGTTTAATTCACCCCTCCACTTT. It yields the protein CASSPLSFNSPLHF.

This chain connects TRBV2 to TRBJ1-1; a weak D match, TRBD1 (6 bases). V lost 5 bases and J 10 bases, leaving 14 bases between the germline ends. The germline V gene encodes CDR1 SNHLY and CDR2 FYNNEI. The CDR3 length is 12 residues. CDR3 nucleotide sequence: TGTGCCAGCAGTTTGGTCACAGGGAGAGCTTTCTTT. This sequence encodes CASSLVTGRAFF.

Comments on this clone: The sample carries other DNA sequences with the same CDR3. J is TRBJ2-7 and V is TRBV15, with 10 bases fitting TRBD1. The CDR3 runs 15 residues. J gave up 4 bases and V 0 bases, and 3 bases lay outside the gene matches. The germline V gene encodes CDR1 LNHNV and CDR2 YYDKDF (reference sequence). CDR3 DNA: TGTGCCACCAGCAGAGACCGGGACAGGGGTTACGAGCAGTACTTC. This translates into CATSRDRDRGYEQYF. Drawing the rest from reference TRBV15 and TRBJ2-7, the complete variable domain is DAMVIQNPRYQVTQFGKPVTLSCSQTLNHNVMYWYQQKSSQAPKLLFHYYDKDFNNEADTPDNFQSRRPNTSFCFLDIRSPGLGDTAMYLCATSRDRDRGYEQYFGPGTRLTVT.

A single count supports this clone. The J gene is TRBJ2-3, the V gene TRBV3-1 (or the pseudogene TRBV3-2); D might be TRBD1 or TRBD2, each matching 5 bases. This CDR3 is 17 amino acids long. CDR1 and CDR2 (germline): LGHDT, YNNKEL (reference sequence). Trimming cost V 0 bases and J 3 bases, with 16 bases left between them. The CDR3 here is CASSQEEVGVCTDTQYF. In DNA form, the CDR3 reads TGTGCCAGCAGCCAAGAAGAGGTGGGGGTCTGTACAGATACGCAGTATTTT.

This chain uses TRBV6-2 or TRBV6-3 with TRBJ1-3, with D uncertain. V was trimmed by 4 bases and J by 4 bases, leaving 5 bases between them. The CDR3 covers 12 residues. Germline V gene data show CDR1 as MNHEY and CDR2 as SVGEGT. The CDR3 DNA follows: TGTGCCAGCAGTTTCGCCGGAAACACCATATATTTT. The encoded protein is CASSFAGNTIYF.

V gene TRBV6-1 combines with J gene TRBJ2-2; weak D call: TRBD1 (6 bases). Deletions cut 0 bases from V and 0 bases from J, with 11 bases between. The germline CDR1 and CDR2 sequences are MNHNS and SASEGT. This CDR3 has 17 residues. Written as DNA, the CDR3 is TGTGCCAGCAGTGAAGCGCTCCCAGGGGCGAACACCGGGGAGCTGTTTTTT. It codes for CASSEALPGANTGELFF.

The CDR3 sequence is CASSVGSSHNEQFF. In DNA form, the CDR3 reads TGTGCCAGCAGCGTAGGATCCTCTCACAATGAGCAGTTCTTC. This chain uses TRBV9 with TRBJ2-1; D unclear. Germline V gene lookup returns CDR1 SGDLS and CDR2 YYNGEE. V was shortened by 0 bases and J by 5 bases, with 9 bases between the two germline ends. The CDR3 contains 14 residues. The whole variable domain, remainder taken from reference TRBV9 and TRBJ2-1, is DSGVTQTPKHLITATGQRVTLRCSPRSGDLSVYWYQQSLDQGLQFLIQYYNGEERAKGNILERFSAQQFPDLHSELNLSSLELGDSALYFCASSVGSSHNEQFFGPGTRLTVL.

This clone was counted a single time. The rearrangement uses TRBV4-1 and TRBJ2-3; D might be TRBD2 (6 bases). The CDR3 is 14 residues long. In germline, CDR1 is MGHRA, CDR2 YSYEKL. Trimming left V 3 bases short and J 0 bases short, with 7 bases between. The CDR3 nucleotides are TGCGCCAGCAGCCAGCGGGGAAGCACAGATACGCAGTATTTT. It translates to CASSQRGSTDTQYF.

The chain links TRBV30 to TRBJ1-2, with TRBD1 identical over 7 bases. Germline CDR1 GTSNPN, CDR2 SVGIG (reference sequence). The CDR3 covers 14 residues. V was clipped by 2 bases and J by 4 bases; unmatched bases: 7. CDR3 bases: TGTGCCTGGAGTACGGGACAGAGCCTCTATGGCTACACCTTC. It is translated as CAWSTGQSLYGYTF. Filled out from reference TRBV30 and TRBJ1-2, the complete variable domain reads SQTIHQWPATLVQPVGSPLSLECTVEGTSNPNLYWYRQAAGRGLQLLFYSVGIGQISSEVPQNLSASRPQDRQFILSSKKLLLSDSGFYLCAWSTGQSLYGYTFGSGTRLTVV.

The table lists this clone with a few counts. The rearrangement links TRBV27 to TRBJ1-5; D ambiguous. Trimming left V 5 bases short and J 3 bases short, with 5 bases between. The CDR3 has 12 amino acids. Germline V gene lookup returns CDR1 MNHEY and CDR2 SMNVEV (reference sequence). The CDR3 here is CASSATNQPQHF. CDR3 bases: TGTGCCAGCAGTGCAACCAATCAGCCCCAGCATTTT.

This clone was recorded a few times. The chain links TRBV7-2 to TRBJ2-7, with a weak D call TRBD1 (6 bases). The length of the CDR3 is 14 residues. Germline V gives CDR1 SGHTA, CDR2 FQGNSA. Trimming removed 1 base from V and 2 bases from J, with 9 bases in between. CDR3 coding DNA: TGTGCCAGCAGCTTAGAAGGGGGTCCCTACGAGCAGTACTTC. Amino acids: CASSLEGGPYEQYF.

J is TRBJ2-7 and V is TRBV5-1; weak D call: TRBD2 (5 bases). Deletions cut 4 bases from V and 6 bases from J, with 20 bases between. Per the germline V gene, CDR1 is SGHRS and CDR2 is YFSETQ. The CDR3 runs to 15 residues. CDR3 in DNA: TGCGCCAGCAGCGTTCTAGGGAGTTATGAGGGCGAGCAGTACTTC. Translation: CASSVLGSYEGEQYF.

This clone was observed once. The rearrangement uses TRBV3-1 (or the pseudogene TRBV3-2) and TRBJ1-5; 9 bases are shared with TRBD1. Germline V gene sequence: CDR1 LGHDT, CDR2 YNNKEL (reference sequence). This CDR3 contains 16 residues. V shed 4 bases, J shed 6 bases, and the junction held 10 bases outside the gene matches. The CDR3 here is CASSRGTGTRSQPQHF. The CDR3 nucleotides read TGTGCCAGCAGCCGAGGGACAGGGACTCGAAGTCAGCCCCAGCATTTT.

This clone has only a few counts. Here the CDR3 DNA reads TGTGCCACCAGTGATCAAGGGACAGGGTACTACAATGAGCAGTTCTTC. Residues: CATSDQGTGYYNEQFF. This sequence joins TRBV24-1 and TRBJ2-1; TRBD1 matches 9 bases. Per germline, CDR1 KGHDR and CDR2 SFDVKD. The CDR3 extends over 16 amino acids. Trimming removed 3 bases from V and 3 bases from J; junction bases left unmatched: 5.

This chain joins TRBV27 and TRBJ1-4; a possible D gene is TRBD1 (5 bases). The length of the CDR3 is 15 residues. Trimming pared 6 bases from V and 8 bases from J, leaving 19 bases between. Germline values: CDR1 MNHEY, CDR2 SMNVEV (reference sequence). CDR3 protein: CASRRWVGGEEKLFF. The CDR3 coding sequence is TGTGCCAGCAGACGGTGGGTTGGGGGGGAGGAAAAACTGTTTTTT. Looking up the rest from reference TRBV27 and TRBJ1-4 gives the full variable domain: EAQVTQNPRYLITVTGKKLTVTCSQNMNHEYMSWYRQDPGLGLRQIYYSMNVEVTDKGDVPEGYKVSRKEKRNFPLILESPSPNQTSLYFCASRRWVGGEEKLFFGSGTQLSVL.